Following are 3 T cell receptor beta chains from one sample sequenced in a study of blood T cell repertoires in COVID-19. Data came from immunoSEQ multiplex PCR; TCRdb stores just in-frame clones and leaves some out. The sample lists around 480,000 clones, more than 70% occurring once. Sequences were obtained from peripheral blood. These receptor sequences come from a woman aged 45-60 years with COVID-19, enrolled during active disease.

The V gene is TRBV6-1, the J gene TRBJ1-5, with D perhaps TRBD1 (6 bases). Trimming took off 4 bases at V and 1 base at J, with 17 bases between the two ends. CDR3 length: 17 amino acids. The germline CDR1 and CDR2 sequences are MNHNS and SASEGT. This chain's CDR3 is CASSVPSGTPSNQPQHF. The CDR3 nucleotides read TGTGCCAGCAGTGTCCCGTCCGGGACACCCAGCAATCAGCCCCAGCATTTT.

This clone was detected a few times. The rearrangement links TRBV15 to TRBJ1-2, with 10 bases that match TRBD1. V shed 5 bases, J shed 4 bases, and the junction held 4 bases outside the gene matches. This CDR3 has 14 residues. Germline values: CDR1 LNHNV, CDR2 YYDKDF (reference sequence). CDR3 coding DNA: TGTGCCACCAGCGACAGGGGGCCCGGCTATGGCTACACCTTC. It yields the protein CATSDRGPGYGYTF. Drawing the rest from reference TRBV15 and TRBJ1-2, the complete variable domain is DAMVIQNPRYQVTQFGKPVTLSCSQTLNHNVMYWYQQKSSQAPKLLFHYYDKDFNNEADTPDNFQSRRPNTSFCFLDIRSPGLGDTAMYLCATSDRGPGYGYTFGSGTRLTVV.

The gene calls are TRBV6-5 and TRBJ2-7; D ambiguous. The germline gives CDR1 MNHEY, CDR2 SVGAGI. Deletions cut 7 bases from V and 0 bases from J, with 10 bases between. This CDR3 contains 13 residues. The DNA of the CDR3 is TGTGCCAGCACCACACCAAACTCCTACGAGCAGTACTTC. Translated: CASTTPNSYEQYF.